The clone carrying this T cell receptor beta chain has a handful of counts. The target antigen is unknown. Peripheral blood genomic DNA, not sorted cells or RNA, was the template. The data were obtained in a study of T cell repertoires in aging, cancer and after chemotherapy. Study in general: Clear clonal overlap appeared across healthy donor samples taken over several months to years.

Study findings and constraints: These repertoire data do not allow conclusions about immunological memory after chemotherapy. Across the chemotherapy interval, each cancer cohort showed higher median generation probability, suggesting thymic rebound.

Rearranged V-D-J TRB sequences were amplified with a mixed TRB-A/B primer pool. From the multiplex PCR reads, TCRdb called clonotypes with MiXCR, one entry per CDR3 protein. The repertoire consists of approximately 6,400 distinct CDR3 sequences, with approximately 40% occurring once and the leading ten covering approximately 37%. The receptor was isolated from a human donor in good health. The sequenced material came from blood.

CDR3: CASSFEGGGVDTQYF. The CDR3 DNA reads as TGTGCCAGCAGCTTTGAGGGGGGAGGCGTAGATACGCAGTATTTT. The rearrangement uses TRBV11-3 and TRBJ2-3, with D tentatively TRBD1 or TRBD2 (6 bases each). The CDR3 totals 15 residues. The V end lost 3 bases, the J end lost 5 bases, and 15 bases lay between the germline ends. From germline, CDR1 is SGHNT and CDR2 YENEEA.